The 14 T cell receptor beta chains listed next were all sequenced from one sample in a study of CD8+CD57+ T cells in acquired aplastic anemia. According to the study, genomic DNA was the template for TCR beta VDJ and CDR3 profiling. One entry per CDR3 protein, called by TCRdb with MiXCR from the reads. The table has some 410,000 distinct CDR3 sequences, 65% to 80% seen once. Sequences were obtained from sorted CD4+, CD8+, or CD8+CD57+ T cells (not recorded which) from PBMCs. The source is a human donor in good health, serving as a control.

Ten or more counts support this clonotype. The chain is built from TRBV5-1 and TRBJ2-1; perhaps TRBD1 as D (6 bases). Germline CDR1 SGHRS, CDR2 YFSETQ. The CDR3 runs to 15 residues. With 0 bases removed from V and 2 bases from J, the gap between germline ends came to 9 bases. CDR3 nucleotides: TGCGCCAGCAGCTTGGTCCCAGGGGCCTACAATGAGCAGTTCTTC. It yields the protein CASSLVPGAYNEQFF.

The rearrangement links TRBV4-1 to TRBJ1-1, with no clear D. Trimming took off 1 base at V and 8 bases at J, with 17 bases between the two ends. Looked up from germline, CDR1 is MGHRA and CDR2 is YSYEKL. This CDR3 spans 15 amino acids. This chain's CDR3 is CASSQVSGMHNEAFF. The CDR3 coding sequence is TGCGCCAGCAGCCAAGTGAGCGGTATGCACAACGAAGCTTTCTTT.

The rearrangement joins TRBV29-1 to TRBJ2-1, with 7 positions matching TRBD2. Per germline, CDR1 SQVTM and CDR2 ANQGSEA. Germline trimming cut 0 bases from V and 8 bases from J; bases unmatched to any gene: 10. This CDR3 is 15 amino acids long. CDR3 DNA: TGCAGCGTTGAAGATCGGGCGGGGGTATTGGATGAGCAGTTCTTC. It translates to CSVEDRAGVLDEQFF.

Details on this clonotype: The junction departs from germline at one end; a sequencing error may be responsible. The rearrangement uses TRBV5-1 and TRBJ1-2, with TRBD1 matching over 10 bases. CDR3 length equals 14 residues. Germline V gene data show CDR1 as SGHRS and CDR2 as YFSETQ. CDR3 DNA sequence: TGTGCCAGCAGCCCCCTCCGGGACAGGGGTGGCTACACCTTC. Its protein product is CASSPLRDRGGYTF.

This clonotype showed up many times. The rearrangement joins TRBV7-2 to TRBJ1-1; D gene unclear. The V gene's germline CDR1 is SGHTA and CDR2 FQGNSA. The ends were cut back, 5 bases at V and 4 bases at J, with 11 bases in the middle. The CDR3 runs 13 residues. Here the CDR3 reads CASSQTESTEAFF. The CDR3 nucleotides read TGTGCCAGCAGCCAAACAGAGTCCACTGAAGCTTTCTTT.

This clonotype was seen many times. The chain recombines TRBV7-6 with TRBJ2-1; 7 bases align to TRBD1. The CDR3 has 15 amino acids. Losses at the gene ends were 6 bases for V and 3 bases for J; bases not matched to a gene: 8. Germline assignment: CDR1 SGHVS and CDR2 FNYEAQ. The CDR3 sequence: CASSPTDRLYNEQFF. CDR3 bases: TGTGCCAGCAGTCCCACGGACAGGCTCTACAATGAGCAGTTCTTC. The full variable domain, rest sourced from reference TRBV7-6 and TRBJ2-1, is GAGVSQSPRYKVTKRGQDVALRCDPISGHVSLYWYRQALGQGPEFLTYFNYEAQQDKSGLPNDRFSAERPEGSISTLTIQRTEQRDSAMYRCASSPTDRLYNEQFFGPGTRLTVL.

The chain links TRBV12-3 or TRBV12-4 to TRBJ2-7; D possibly corresponds to TRBD2 (6 bases). V was cut by 3 bases and J by 2 bases, with 11 bases left in between. CDR3 length equals 14 residues. For the CDR3, the DNA is TGTGCCAGCAGTTTTCCGGGAGTCCCCTACGAGCAGTACTTC. This translates into CASSFPGVPYEQYF.

The genes are TRBV12-3 or TRBV12-4 and TRBJ1-4, with TRBD1 matching over 9 bases. This CDR3 is built from 15 residues. Trimming took 6 bases from V and 9 from J; bases not matched to a gene: 11. CDR3 sequence reads: CASSSGQGTGKKLFF. In DNA, the CDR3 is TGTGCCAGCAGCTCCGGCCAGGGGACAGGGAAAAAACTGTTTTTT.

This clonotype has just a few counts. V and J are TRBV4-1 and TRBJ2-1; 11 nucleotides agree with TRBD2. This CDR3 has 16 residues. CDR1 and CDR2 (germline): MGHRA, YSYEKL. V dropped 0 bases and J dropped 6; count of bases not matched to a gene: 4. The CDR3 region has the DNA TGCGCCAGCAGCCAAGAGCTAGCGGGGGGCCTCAATGAGCAGTTCTTC. It encodes CASSQELAGGLNEQFF.

This clonotype has just one count. This chain connects TRBV7-9 to TRBJ1-2; no clear D. Trimming took off 8 bases at V and 7 bases at J, with 26 bases between the two ends. Germline CDR1 is SEHNR and CDR2 is FQNEAQ (reference sequence). The CDR3 is 16 residues long. CDR3 loop: CASGVLPVEGVGGYTF. CDR3 in DNA: TGTGCCAGCGGGGTATTACCCGTGGAGGGCGTCGGTGGCTACACCTTC.

About this clonotype: One end of the junction fails to match germline, which may point to a read error. V gene TRBV20-1 combines with J gene TRBJ2-1; D is possibly TRBD2 (7 bases). The CDR3 covers 14 residues. CDR1 is DFQATT, CDR2 SNEGSKA, per germline (reference sequence). Written as DNA, the CDR3 is TGCAGTGCCAGAGGGGGGGGCGAGACCCATGAGCAGTTCTTC. Protein: CSARGGGETHEQFF.

Regarding this clonotype: The junction departs from the called germline gene at one end, perhaps through a read error. The rearrangement joins TRBV14 to TRBJ1-5; tentatively, D is TRBD1 (6 bases). This CDR3 region has 13 residues. Germline CDR1 reads SGHDN; CDR2 reads FVKESK. Here the CDR3 DNA reads TGTGCCAGCAGCCGAGATCCAGGACAGAGTCTTAAATTT. Its translation: CASSRDPGQSLKF.

As DNA, the CDR3 is TGTGCCAGCAGCCCTCCAGGTAGGCGGGGGACCTGCGAGCAGTACTTC. Encoded protein: CASSPPGRRGTCEQYF. The V gene is TRBV7-2, the J gene TRBJ2-7; 7 bases map to TRBD2. CDR1 is SGHTA, CDR2 FQGNSA, per germline. This CDR3 comprises 16 residues. V lost 5 bases to trimming and J lost 6 bases; unmatched junction nucleotides: 16.

This chain connects TRBV7-3 to TRBJ2-2; no definite D call. V lost 2 bases and J 8 bases, leaving 18 bases between the germline ends. The germline gives CDR1 SGHTA, CDR2 FQGTGA. The CDR3 is 16 amino acids. In DNA, the CDR3 is TGTGCCAGCAGCTTAGTAGGGCCTAGTGGGGATGGGGAGCTGTTTTTT. Protein product: CASSLVGPSGDGELFF.